This T cell receptor (beta chain) was found in a study of radiation and T cells in renal cell carcinoma. Study background: Nephrectomy followed 15 Gy stereotactic body radiation by 4 weeks. General study results and limits: Without pretreatment biopsies, baseline tumor clonotype presence was undetermined. In blood, top tumor clones expanded by 2 weeks, shrinking by 4.

Method: immunoSEQ multiplex PCR; TCRdb's copy keeps in-frame clones and lacks some. This sample has approximately 120,000 clones, with roughly 80% found just once. Time point in this sample: baseline pretreatment blood. Treatment denoted: 15 Gy SBRT to primary tumor, nephrectomy 4 weeks later. The tumor was a clear cell renal cell carcinoma. V gave up 4 bases and J gave up 0 bases, with 17 bases separating them. This CDR3 is 18 amino acids long. Germline CDR1 reads SGDLS; CDR2 reads YYNGEE. Notes on this clone: The antigen remains unidentified.

The V call is TRBV9, the J call TRBJ2-6; D possibly corresponds to TRBD2 (6 bases). The clonotype originates from a woman in her sixties or seventies with renal cell carcinoma. The specimen was blood, collected from a patient whose treatment included radiotherapy and nephrectomy. This chain's CDR3 is CASSTGRGRFSGANVLTF. The CDR3 nucleotides read TGTGCCAGCAGCACGGGACGGGGGAGGTTCTCTGGGGCCAACGTCCTGACTTTC.